This T cell receptor beta chain was captured by sequencing in a study of T-cell reconstitution after alpha-beta-depleted transplantation in children. Whole-study results and caveats: Surviving recipient T cells and thymic progenitors underlay high day-60 TCRbeta diversity in some patients. Expanded graft clones numbering several hundred reportedly gave rise to alpha-beta T cells about two months after transplant. The main origin of T-cell counts and diversity one year after transplant was newly produced T cells.

Per the germline V gene, CDR1 is SGHDN and CDR2 is FVKESK. This CDR3 region has 15 residues. Trimming removed 0 bases from V and 9 bases from J, with 18 bases in between. This clonotype appeared a few times. Its antigen is undetermined. This sample's TCRbeta library carried unique molecular identifier barcodes. Using its own MiXCR run on the PCR reads, TCRdb lists one record per CDR3 protein. The data contain 530,000 or so distinct CDR3 sequences, over 20% of them singletons. This specimen was PBMCs, taken before TCRalphabeta/CD19-depleted stem cell transplant. The rearrangement uses TRBV14 and TRBJ2-7; weak D call: TRBD1 (6 bases). This sequence was found in a boy under two years old with Wiskott-Aldrich syndrome, due to receive a stem cell transplant. CDR3 nucleotide sequence: TGTGCCAGCAGCCAAGATCGGCTCAGGGGTTCTGTGCAGTACTTC. Amino acid sequence: CASSQDRLRGSVQYF.